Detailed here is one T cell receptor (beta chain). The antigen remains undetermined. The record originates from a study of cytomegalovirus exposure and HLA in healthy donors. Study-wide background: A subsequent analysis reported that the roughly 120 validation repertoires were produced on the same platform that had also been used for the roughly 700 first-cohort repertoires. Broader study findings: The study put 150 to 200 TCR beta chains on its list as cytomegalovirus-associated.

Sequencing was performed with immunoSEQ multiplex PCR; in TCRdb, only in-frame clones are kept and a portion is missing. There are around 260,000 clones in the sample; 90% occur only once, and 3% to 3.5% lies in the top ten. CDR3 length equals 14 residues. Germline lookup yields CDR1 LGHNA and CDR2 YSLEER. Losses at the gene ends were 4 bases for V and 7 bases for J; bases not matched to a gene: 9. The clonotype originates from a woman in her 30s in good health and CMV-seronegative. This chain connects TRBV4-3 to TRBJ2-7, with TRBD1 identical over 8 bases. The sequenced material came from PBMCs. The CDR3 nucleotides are TGCGCCAGCAGCCCGGACAGGGTGGGGCGGGAGCAGTACTTC. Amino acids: CASSPDRVGREQYF.